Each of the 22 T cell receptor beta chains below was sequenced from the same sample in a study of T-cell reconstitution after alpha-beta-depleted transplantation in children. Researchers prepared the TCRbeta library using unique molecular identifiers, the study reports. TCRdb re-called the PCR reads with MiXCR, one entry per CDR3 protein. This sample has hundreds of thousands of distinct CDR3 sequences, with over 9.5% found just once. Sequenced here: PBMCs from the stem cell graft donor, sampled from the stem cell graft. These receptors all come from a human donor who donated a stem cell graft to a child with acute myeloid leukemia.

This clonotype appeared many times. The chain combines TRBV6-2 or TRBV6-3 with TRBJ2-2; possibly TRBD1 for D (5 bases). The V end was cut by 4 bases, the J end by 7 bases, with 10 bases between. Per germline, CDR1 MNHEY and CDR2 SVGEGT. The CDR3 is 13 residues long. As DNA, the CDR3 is TGTGCCAGCAGTTTCAGGGTAGACGGGGAGCTGTTTTTT. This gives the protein CASSFRVDGELFF.

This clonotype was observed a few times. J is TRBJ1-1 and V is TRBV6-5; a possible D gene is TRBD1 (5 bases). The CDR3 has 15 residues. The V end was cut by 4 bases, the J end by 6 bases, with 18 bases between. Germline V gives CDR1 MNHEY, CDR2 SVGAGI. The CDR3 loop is CASSFTTAGGAEAFF. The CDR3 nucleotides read TGTGCCAGCAGTTTTACGACAGCCGGTGGGGCTGAAGCTTTCTTT.

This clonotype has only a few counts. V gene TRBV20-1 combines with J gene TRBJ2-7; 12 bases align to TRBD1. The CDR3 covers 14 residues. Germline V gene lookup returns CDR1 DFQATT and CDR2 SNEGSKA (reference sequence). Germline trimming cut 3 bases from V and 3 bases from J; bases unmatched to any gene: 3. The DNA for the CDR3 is TGCAGTGCTAGGGGGGACAGGGGGCTCTACGAGCAGTACTTC. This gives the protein CSARGDRGLYEQYF.

The CDR3 region has the DNA TGTGCCAGCAGTACCTGGACAGGGGGCGATGAGCAGTTCTTC. This codes for CASSTWTGGDEQFF. The chain couples TRBV27 to TRBJ2-1; 11 nucleotides line up with TRBD1. The CDR3 spans 14 residues. V lost 5 bases to trimming and J lost 8 bases; unmatched junction nucleotides: 5. From germline, CDR1 is MNHEY and CDR2 SMNVEV (reference sequence).

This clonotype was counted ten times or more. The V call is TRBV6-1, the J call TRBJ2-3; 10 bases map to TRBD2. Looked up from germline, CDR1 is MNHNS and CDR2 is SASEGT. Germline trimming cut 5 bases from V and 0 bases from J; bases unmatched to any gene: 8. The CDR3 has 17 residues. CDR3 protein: CASSPTPGLASTDTQYF. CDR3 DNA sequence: TGTGCCAGCAGTCCAACACCGGGACTAGCGAGCACAGATACGCAGTATTTT.

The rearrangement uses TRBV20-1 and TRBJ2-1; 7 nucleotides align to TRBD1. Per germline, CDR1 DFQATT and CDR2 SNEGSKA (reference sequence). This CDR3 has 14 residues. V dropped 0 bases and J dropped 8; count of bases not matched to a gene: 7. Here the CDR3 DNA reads TGCAGTGCTAGAGATTTGACAGGGCTAGATGAGCAGTTCTTC. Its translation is CSARDLTGLDEQFF.

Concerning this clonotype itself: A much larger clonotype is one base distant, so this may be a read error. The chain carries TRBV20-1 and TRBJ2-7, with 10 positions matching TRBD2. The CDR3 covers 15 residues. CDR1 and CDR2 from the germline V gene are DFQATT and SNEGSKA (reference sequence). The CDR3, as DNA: TGCAGTGCTAGAGATCCAACTAGCGGGACCTACGAGCAGCACTTC. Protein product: CSARDPTSGTYEQHF.

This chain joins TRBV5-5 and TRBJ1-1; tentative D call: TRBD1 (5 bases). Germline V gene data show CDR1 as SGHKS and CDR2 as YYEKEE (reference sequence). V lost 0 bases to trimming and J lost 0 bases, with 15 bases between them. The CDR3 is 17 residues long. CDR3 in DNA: TGTGCCAGCAGCTTGGTTTCAGGGAGAGGGGTGAACACTGAAGCTTTCTTT. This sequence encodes CASSLVSGRGVNTEAFF.

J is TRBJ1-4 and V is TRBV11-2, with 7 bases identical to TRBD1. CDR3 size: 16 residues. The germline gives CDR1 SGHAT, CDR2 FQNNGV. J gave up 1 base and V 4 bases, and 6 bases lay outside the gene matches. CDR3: CASSSVRGGTNEKLFF. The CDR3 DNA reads TGTGCCAGCAGCTCGGTCAGGGGGGGAACTAATGAAAAACTGTTTTTT.

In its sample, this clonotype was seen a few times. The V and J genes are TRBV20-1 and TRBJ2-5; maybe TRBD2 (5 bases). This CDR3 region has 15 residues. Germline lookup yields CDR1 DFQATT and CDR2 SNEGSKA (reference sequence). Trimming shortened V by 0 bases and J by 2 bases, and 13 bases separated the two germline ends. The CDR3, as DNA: TGCAGTGCTAGAGATGGACGGGGTCGGCAAGAGACCCAGTACTTC. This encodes CSARDGRGRQETQYF.

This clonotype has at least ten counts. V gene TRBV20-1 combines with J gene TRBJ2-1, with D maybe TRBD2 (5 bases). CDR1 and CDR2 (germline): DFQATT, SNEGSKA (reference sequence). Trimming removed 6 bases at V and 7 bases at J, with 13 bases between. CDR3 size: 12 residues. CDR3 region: CSAPRGLNEQFF. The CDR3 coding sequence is TGCAGTGCCCCCCGCGGGTTAAATGAGCAGTTCTTC.

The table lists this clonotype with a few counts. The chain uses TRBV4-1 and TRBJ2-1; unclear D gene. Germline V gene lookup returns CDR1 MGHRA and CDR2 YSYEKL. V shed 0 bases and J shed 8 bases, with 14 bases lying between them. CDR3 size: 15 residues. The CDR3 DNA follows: TGCGCCAGCAGCCAAGATCCTACTCTTCTTGATGAGCAGTTCTTC. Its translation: CASSQDPTLLDEQFF.

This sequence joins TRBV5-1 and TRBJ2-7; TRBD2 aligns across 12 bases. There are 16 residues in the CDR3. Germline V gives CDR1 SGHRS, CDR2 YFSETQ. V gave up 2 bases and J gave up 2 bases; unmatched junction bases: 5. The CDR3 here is CASSLLTSGRTYEQYF. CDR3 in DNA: TGCGCCAGCAGCTTACTTACTAGCGGGAGGACCTACGAGCAGTACTTC.

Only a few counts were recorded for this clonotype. The CDR3 DNA reads as TGTGCCAGCAGCTTAGTAGCCGGATCAACTAGGACTGAAGCTTTCTTT. Amino acid sequence: CASSLVAGSTRTEAFF. This chain joins TRBV7-2 and TRBJ1-1; D call uncertain. Germline CDR1 SGHTA, CDR2 FQGNSA. Between the trimmed V and J ends, which lost 1 base and 5 bases, there was a span of 17 bases. The CDR3 loop spans 16 amino acids.

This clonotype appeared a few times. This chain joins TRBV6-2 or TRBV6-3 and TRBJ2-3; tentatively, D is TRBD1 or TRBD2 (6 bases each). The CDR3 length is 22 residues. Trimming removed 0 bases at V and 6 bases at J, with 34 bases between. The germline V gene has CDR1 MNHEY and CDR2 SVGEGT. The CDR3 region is CASSYSRSLGGGVSGARDTQYF. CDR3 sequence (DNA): TGTGCCAGCAGTTACTCGAGAAGTCTAGGAGGGGGAGTATCGGGGGCGAGGGATACGCAGTATTTT.

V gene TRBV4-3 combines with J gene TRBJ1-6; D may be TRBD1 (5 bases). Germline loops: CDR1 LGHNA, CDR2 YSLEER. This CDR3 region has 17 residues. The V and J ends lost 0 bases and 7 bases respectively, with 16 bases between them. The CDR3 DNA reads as TGCGCCAGCAGCCAAGATCCGAATGTTGAGGGGAATTCACCCCTCCACTTT. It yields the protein CASSQDPNVEGNSPLHF.

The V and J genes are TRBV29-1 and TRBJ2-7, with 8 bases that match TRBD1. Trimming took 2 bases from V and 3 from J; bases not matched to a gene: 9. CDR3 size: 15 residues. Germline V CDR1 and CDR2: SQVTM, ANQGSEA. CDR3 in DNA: TGCAGCGTTGAACTAATTGCAGGGGGCATCTACGAGCAGTACTTC. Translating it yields CSVELIAGGIYEQYF.

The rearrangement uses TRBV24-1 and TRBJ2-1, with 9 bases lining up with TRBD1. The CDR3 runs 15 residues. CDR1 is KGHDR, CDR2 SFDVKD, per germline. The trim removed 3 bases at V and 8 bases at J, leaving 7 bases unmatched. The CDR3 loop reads CATSDIRDRVDEQFF. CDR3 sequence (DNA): TGTGCCACCAGTGATATCCGGGACAGGGTCGATGAGCAGTTCTTC.

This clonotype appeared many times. CDR3: CASSFGRAVDYTEAFF. In DNA, the CDR3 is TGTGCCAGCAGTTTTGGCAGGGCAGTCGATTACACTGAAGCTTTCTTT. This chain connects TRBV12-3 or TRBV12-4 to TRBJ1-1; perhaps TRBD1 as D (5 bases). Trimming shortened V by 3 bases and J by 3 bases, and 17 bases separated the two germline ends. The CDR3 spans 16 residues.

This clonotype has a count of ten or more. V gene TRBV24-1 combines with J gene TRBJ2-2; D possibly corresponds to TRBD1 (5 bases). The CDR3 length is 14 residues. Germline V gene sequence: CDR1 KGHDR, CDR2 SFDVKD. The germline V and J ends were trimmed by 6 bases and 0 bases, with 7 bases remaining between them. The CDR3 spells CATSPRANTGELFF. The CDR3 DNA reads TGTGCCACCAGTCCCAGGGCGAACACCGGGGAGCTGTTTTTT.

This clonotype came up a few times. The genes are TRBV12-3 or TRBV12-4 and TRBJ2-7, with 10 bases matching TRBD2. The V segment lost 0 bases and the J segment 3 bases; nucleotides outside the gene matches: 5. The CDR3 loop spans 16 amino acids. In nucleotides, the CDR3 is TGTGCCAGCAGTTTAGCGGCTAGCGGGGGATTCTACGAGCAGTACTTC. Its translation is CASSLAASGGFYEQYF.

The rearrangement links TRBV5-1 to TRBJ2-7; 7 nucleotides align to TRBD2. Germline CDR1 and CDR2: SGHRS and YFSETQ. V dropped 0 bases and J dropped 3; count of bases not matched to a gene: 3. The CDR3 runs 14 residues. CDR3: CASSLEGLHYEQYF. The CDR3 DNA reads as TGCGCCAGCAGCTTGGAGGGACTACACTACGAGCAGTACTTC.